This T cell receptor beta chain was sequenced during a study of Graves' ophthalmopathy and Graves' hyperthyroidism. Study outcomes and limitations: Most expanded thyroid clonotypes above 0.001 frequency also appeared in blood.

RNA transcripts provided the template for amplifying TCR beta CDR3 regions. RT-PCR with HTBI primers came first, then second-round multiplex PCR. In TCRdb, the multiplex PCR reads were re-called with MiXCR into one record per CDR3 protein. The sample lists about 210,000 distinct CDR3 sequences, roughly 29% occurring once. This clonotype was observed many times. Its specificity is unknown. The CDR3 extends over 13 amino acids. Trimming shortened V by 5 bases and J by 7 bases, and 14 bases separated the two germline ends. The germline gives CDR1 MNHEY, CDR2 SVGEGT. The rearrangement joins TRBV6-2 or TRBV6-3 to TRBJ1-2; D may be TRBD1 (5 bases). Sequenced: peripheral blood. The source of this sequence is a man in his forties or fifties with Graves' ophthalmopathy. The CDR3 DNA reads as TGTGCCAGCAGTGACAGAGGAGGGAGTGGCTACACCTTC. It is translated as CASSDRGGSGYTF.